This T cell receptor (beta chain) comes out of a study of blood T cell repertoires in COVID-19. On the study more broadly: Specimens from acute and convalescent COVID-19 originated in the United States, Italy and Spain. Sources were T cells, B-cell-depleted T cells, or PBMCs; the material itself was cDNA or gDNA.

Germline V CDR1 and CDR2: LGHNT, FRNRAP. V shed 6 bases and J 3 bases; nucleotides not matched to a gene: 12. This CDR3 is 17 amino acids long. Seattle patients were enrolled while actively infected and followed longitudinally. How the authors handled the data: Estimation of nucleated cell counts was performed using reference gene primer amplification. Data came from immunoSEQ multiplex PCR; TCRdb stores just in-frame clones and leaves some out. The V and J calls and clone size are taken from that table; D and trimming were inferred from the DNA. The table lists under 250,000 clones, roughly 90% of them singletons, with 0.7% to 0.85% in the top ten.

The TCR sequence derives from a man between 60 and 70 years old with COVID-19, enrolled during active disease. The chain is built from TRBV12-5 and TRBJ1-5, with TRBD1 matching over 9 bases. The material sequenced was peripheral blood. The CDR3 nucleotides are TGTGCTAGTGGCCAAGGGACCGGGACAGGGCTCAATCAGCCCCAGCATTTT. Amino acid sequence: CASGQGTGTGLNQPQHF.